A single sample gave rise to the 30 T cell receptor beta chains below, sequenced in a study of shared clonotypes between healthy human individuals. As defined, naive CD8 cells were CD45RO-negative and positively selected for CCR7, with terminally differentiated effector memory CD45RA+ cells excluded. Sequencing used immunoSEQ multiplex PCR; TCRdb keeps in-frame clones, though not all of them. The profile shows some 2 million clones, roughly 94% of them singletons. The specimen was naive CD8+ T cells sorted from blood. Receptors originate from a man between 18 and 35 years old in good health.

V usage is TRBV5-4 and J usage is TRBJ2-7; TRBD1 is a possible D gene (5 bases). Trimming removed 0 bases at V and 5 bases at J, with 9 bases between. CDR3 length: 13 residues. Per germline, CDR1 SGHNT and CDR2 YYREEE (reference sequence). DNA for the CDR3: TGTGCCAGCAGCTTGGCCGCAGGGAACGAGCAGTACTTC. This sequence encodes CASSLAAGNEQYF.

This sequence joins TRBV4-1 and TRBJ1-2; weak D call: TRBD1 (5 bases). The CDR3 runs to 16 residues. CDR1 MGHRA and CDR2 YSYEKL come from the germline V gene. V lost 0 bases and J 0 bases, leaving 11 bases between the germline ends. CDR3 sequence reads: CASSQEGAGTNYGYTF. Here the CDR3 DNA reads TGCGCCAGCAGCCAAGAAGGCGCAGGGACTAACTATGGCTACACCTTC.

This chain joins TRBV27 and TRBJ2-2, with D perhaps TRBD1 (6 bases). The germline gives CDR1 MNHEY, CDR2 SMNVEV (reference sequence). V shed 5 bases and J shed 4 bases, with 11 bases lying between them. The CDR3 runs to 14 residues. The CDR3 loop reads CASSAGQFTGELFF. The CDR3 nucleotides are TGTGCCAGCAGTGCCGGACAGTTCACCGGGGAGCTGTTTTTT.

V usage is TRBV2 and J usage is TRBJ2-1; TRBD1 agrees at 9 bases. J gave up 5 bases and V 6 bases, and 11 bases lay outside the gene matches. This CDR3 has 16 amino acids. CDR1 and CDR2 from the germline V gene are SNHLY and FYNNEI. The CDR3 loop reads CASRLQGAGTHNEQFF. CDR3 coding DNA: TGTGCCAGCAGGTTACAGGGGGCCGGCACACACAATGAGCAGTTCTTC.

For this clone: Other DNA sequences of this sample code for an identical CDR3. This rearrangement joins TRBV10-2 to TRBJ2-7; no definite D call. The CDR3 length is 11 residues. The V end was cut by 0 bases, the J end by 6 bases, with 3 bases between. Germline values: CDR1 WSHSY, CDR2 SAAADI. CDR3 DNA sequence: TGCGCCAGCAGTGAGTCGGGCGAGCAGTACTTC. This encodes CASSESGEQYF.

This clone appeared a single time. V usage is TRBV19 and J usage is TRBJ2-7, with 8 bases that match TRBD2. Looked up from germline, CDR1 is LNHDA and CDR2 is SQIVND (reference sequence). V lost 3 bases to trimming and J lost 3 bases; unmatched junction nucleotides: 4. The CDR3 has 14 amino acids. The CDR3 here is CASSMGLVFYEQYF. Written as DNA, the CDR3 is TGTGCCAGTAGTATGGGACTAGTGTTCTACGAGCAGTACTTC.

The chain couples TRBV6-5 to TRBJ2-7; 8 bases line up with TRBD2. The J segment lost 7 bases and the V segment lost 4 bases, leaving 12 bases of the junction unmatched. The length of the CDR3 is 15 residues. Germline V gene data show CDR1 as MNHEY and CDR2 as SVGAGI. In DNA form, the CDR3 reads TGTGCCAGCAGTTCCTTCGCGGGAGGACCGGATGAGCAGTACTTC. Amino acids: CASSSFAGGPDEQYF.

The rearrangement joins TRBV13 to TRBJ2-3, with 9 bases aligning to TRBD2. CDR1 and CDR2 (germline): PRHDT, FYEKMQ (reference sequence). V lost 3 bases, J lost 0 bases, and 7 bases stayed unmatched. The CDR3 extends over 17 amino acids. The CDR3 nucleotides are TGTGCCAGCAGCTTCCCGGGACTAGCTACTAGCACAGATACGCAGTATTTT. It translates to CASSFPGLATSTDTQYF. The full variable domain, rest sourced from reference TRBV13 and TRBJ2-3, is AAGVIQSPRHLIKEKRETATLKCYPIPRHDTVYWYQQGPGQDPQFLISFYEKMQSDKGSIPDRFSAQQFSDYHSELNMSSLELGDSALYFCASSFPGLATSTDTQYFGPGTRLTVL.

The J gene is TRBJ1-1, the V gene TRBV11-3; TRBD1 might be the D (5 bases). Trimming stripped 5 bases from V and 0 bases from J, with 10 bases between. Germline V CDR1 and CDR2: SGHNT, YENEEA. There are 14 residues in the CDR3. The CDR3 coding sequence is TGTGCCAGCAGCCCGGGACCGATGAACACTGAAGCTTTCTTT. Residues: CASSPGPMNTEAFF.

Of note for this clone: Other DNA sequences in this sample translate to the same CDR3. The chain's CDR3 is CASSSSYEQYF. CDR3 bases: TGTGCCAGCAGTTCCAGCTACGAGCAGTACTTC. The chain couples TRBV28 to TRBJ2-7; no firm D call. The CDR3 covers 11 residues. Germline V CDR1 and CDR2: MDHEN, SYDVKM. The V gene lost 4 bases and the J gene lost 3 bases, with 4 bases spanning the gap. The complete variable domain, with remaining parts taken from reference TRBV28 and TRBJ2-7, reads DVKVTQSSRYLVKRTGEKVFLECVQDMDHENMFWYRQDPGLGLRLIYFSYDVKMKEKGDIPEGYSVSREKKERFSLILESASTNQTSMYLCASSSSYEQYFGPGTRLTVT.

The gene calls are TRBV10-3 and TRBJ2-7; D gene unclear. V lost 5 bases, J lost 1 base, and 0 bases lay in between. Germline values: CDR1 ENHRY, CDR2 SYGVKD. The CDR3 covers 10 residues. The CDR3, as DNA: TGTGCCATCAGTTCCTACGAGCAGTACTTC. Its translation is CAISSYEQYF.

The chain uses TRBV28 and TRBJ2-7, with a possible D match to TRBD2 (5 bases). The V gene's germline CDR1 is MDHEN and CDR2 SYDVKM. Trimming cost V 5 bases and J 7 bases, with 18 bases left between them. There are 14 residues in the CDR3. The CDR3 sequence: CASSPLGVLREQYF. The CDR3 nucleotides are TGTGCCAGCAGTCCCCTCGGGGTTTTACGGGAGCAGTACTTC. Supplemented by reference TRBV28 and TRBJ2-7, the full variable domain reads DVKVTQSSRYLVKRTGEKVFLECVQDMDHENMFWYRQDPGLGLRLIYFSYDVKMKEKGDIPEGYSVSREKKERFSLILESASTNQTSMYLCASSPLGVLREQYFGPGTRLTVT.

The gene calls are TRBV4-1 and TRBJ2-7, with 7 positions matching TRBD2. V trimming: 4 bases; J trimming: 3 bases; junction bases outside the gene matches: 9. CDR1 is MGHRA and CDR2 is YSYEKL in the germline V gene. The CDR3 spans 15 residues. The CDR3 bases are TGCGCCAGCAGCCCTCGGGCTAGCGGAGTCTACGAGCAGTACTTC. Its translation: CASSPRASGVYEQYF.

This clone was recorded only once. The sample contains more than one DNA sequence encoding this CDR3. The rearrangement joins TRBV7-9 to TRBJ2-7; D perhaps matches TRBD2 (6 bases). CDR3 length: 15 residues. Germline V gene lookup returns CDR1 SEHNR and CDR2 FQNEAQ (reference sequence). V was pared by 1 base and J by 0 bases, with 10 bases between. The CDR3 protein is CASSLVGGSSYEQYF. The DNA for the CDR3 is TGTGCCAGCAGCTTAGTTGGAGGGAGCTCCTACGAGCAGTACTTC.

V is TRBV7-6 and J is TRBJ2-7, with D unresolved. V was shortened by 3 bases and J by 4 bases, with 13 bases between the two germline ends. Germline CDR1 is SGHVS and CDR2 is FNYEAQ. The CDR3 consists of 14 residues. The CDR3 nucleotides read TGTGCCAGCAGCTTGCCGGGCAGCCCGTACGAGCAGTACTTC. Translation gives CASSLPGSPYEQYF.

This chain joins TRBV27 and TRBJ2-7; D remains unclear. Germline V lookup: CDR1 MNHEY, CDR2 SMNVEV (reference sequence). Between the trimmed V and J ends, which lost 0 bases and 5 bases, there was a span of 8 bases. This CDR3 comprises 13 residues. In DNA, the CDR3 is TGTGCCAGCAGTTTATCGCAGGCCAACGAGCAGTACTTC. Translated, it gives CASSLSQANEQYF.

The gene calls are TRBV11-2 and TRBJ2-7; 12 bases are a match to TRBD1. This CDR3 region has 18 residues. Germline V CDR1 and CDR2: SGHAT, FQNNGV. J was trimmed by 5 bases and V by 2 bases; bases with no gene match: 13. This CDR3 reads CASSLSLVWGQGAHEQYF. CDR3 coding DNA: TGTGCCAGCAGCTTATCCCTTGTATGGGGACAGGGGGCCCACGAGCAGTACTTC.

V usage is TRBV15 and J usage is TRBJ1-2, with D perhaps TRBD1 (5 bases). V gave up 0 bases and J gave up 2 bases, with 22 bases separating them. The CDR3 consists of 19 residues. The germline V gene encodes CDR1 LNHNV and CDR2 YYDKDF (reference sequence). CDR3 sequence reads: CATSRDLVGDDEVNYGYTF. CDR3 coding DNA: TGTGCCACCAGCAGAGATCTTGTAGGGGATGATGAGGTGAACTATGGCTACACCTTC.

The chain recombines TRBV2 with TRBJ2-7; 7 positions match TRBD2. V lost 6 bases and J lost 2; bases outside the gene matches: 10. CDR1 and CDR2 from the germline V gene are SNHLY and FYNNEI. CDR3 length: 15 residues. The CDR3 DNA follows: TGTGCCAGCAGAATGAGCGGGATTGGGGCCTACGAGCAGTACTTC. Encoded protein: CASRMSGIGAYEQYF.

This chain links TRBV6-4 with TRBJ1-6, with 9 positions matching TRBD1. CDR3 length: 13 amino acids. The germline CDR1 and CDR2 sequences are MRHNA and SNTAGT. V dropped 10 bases and J dropped 5; count of bases not matched to a gene: 3. Here the CDR3 reads CAIRQGDNSPLHF. CDR3 nucleotides: TGTGCCATCCGACAGGGGGATAATTCACCCCTCCACTTT.

The V call is TRBV19, the J call TRBJ1-1, with D tentatively TRBD1 (5 bases). The CDR3 is 19 residues long. CDR1 and CDR2 from the germline V gene are LNHDA and SQIVND (reference sequence). Trimming stripped 3 bases from V and 12 bases from J, with 35 bases between. CDR3 bases: TGTGCCAGTAGTATCCGGGGACCGGGCGGCTTATCCCCCAATTCTCATACTTTCTTT. Translated: CASSIRGPGGLSPNSHTFF.

V usage is TRBV30 and J usage is TRBJ1-3, with TRBD1 matching over 7 bases. Trimming took 8 bases from V and 2 from J; bases not matched to a gene: 3. CDR3 length equals 12 residues. Per germline, CDR1 GTSNPN and CDR2 SVGIG (reference sequence). The CDR3 region is CALQGAGNTIYF. CDR3 DNA: TGTGCCCTCCAGGGGGCTGGAAACACCATATATTTT.

Points on this clone: The germline gene is not matched at one end of the junction; a read error may be the cause. The chain employs TRBV7-7 and TRBJ2-5, with 7 bases aligning to TRBD1. CDR3 length: 15 amino acids. CDR1 is SSHAT, CDR2 FNYEAQ, per germline (reference sequence). The CDR3 reads CASSLGTGVGETQYF. For the CDR3, the DNA is TGTGCTAGCAGCTTAGGAACAGGGGTGGGTGAGACCCAGTACTTC.

This chain joins TRBV29-1 and TRBJ1-3; D ambiguous. Trimming cost V 1 base and J 2 bases, with 15 bases left between them. CDR1 and CDR2 from the germline V gene are SQVTM and ANQGSEA. The CDR3 length is 16 residues. The DNA of the CDR3 is TGCAGCGTTGAAGTTGGCACGATGAGACCTGGAAACACCATATATTTT. Translated: CSVEVGTMRPGNTIYF.

On this clone: This sample also contains other DNA sequences that code for the same CDR3. The genes are TRBV2 and TRBJ1-2, with 8 bases matching TRBD1. Germline V gene data show CDR1 as SNHLY and CDR2 as FYNNEI. Trimming cost V 6 bases and J 3 bases; bases outside gene matches: 3. The CDR3 extends over 13 amino acids. CDR3 nucleotide sequence: TGTGCCAGCAGCGGACAGGGTGACTATGGCTACACCTTC. It encodes CASSGQGDYGYTF. Full variable domain (rest looked up from reference TRBV2 and TRBJ1-2): EPEVTQTPSHQVTQMGQEVILRCVPISNHLYFYWYRQILGQKVEFLVSFYNNEISEKSEIFDDQFSVERPDGSNFTLKIRSTKLEDSAMYFCASSGQGDYGYTFGSGTRLTVV.

This chain connects TRBV7-9 to TRBJ2-7, with 9 bases fitting TRBD1. This CDR3 spans 15 amino acids. The V and J ends lost 1 base and 5 bases, in that order; junction bases with no gene match: 6. Germline V gives CDR1 SEHNR, CDR2 FQNEAQ (reference sequence). The CDR3 sequence: CASSLGLGQGNEQYF. The CDR3 region has the DNA TGTGCCAGCAGCTTAGGTCTCGGACAGGGGAACGAGCAGTACTTC.

For this clone: Because the CDR3's place on the DNA is in doubt, the DNA is left out and the CDR3 is given as listed by TCRdb. This rearrangement joins TRBV5-6 to TRBJ1-1; the table's TRBD1 call for D was not verified on the DNA. Germline assignment: CDR1 SGHDT and CDR2 YYEEEE. With termini counted, the CDR3 has 11 amino acids. CDR3: CASSFGQGASF.

The chain recombines TRBV6-6 with TRBJ2-5; D assignment may be TRBD1 or TRBD2 (6 bases each). Per germline, CDR1 MNHNY and CDR2 SVGAGI (reference sequence). The CDR3 loop spans 15 amino acids. V was clipped by 2 bases and J by 2 bases, with 12 bases between them. The chain's CDR3 is CASSYAGHPQETQYF. CDR3 nucleotide sequence: TGTGCCAGCAGTTACGCGGGACACCCACAAGAGACCCAGTACTTC.

This clone was seen just once. The V and J genes are TRBV27 and TRBJ2-1; TRBD2 matches at 8 bases. Germline CDR1 MNHEY, CDR2 SMNVEV (reference sequence). The J segment lost 5 bases and the V segment lost 5 bases, leaving 8 bases of the junction unmatched. The CDR3 is 15 amino acids. As DNA, the CDR3 is TGTGCCAGCAGTACGAGGACTAGCAGAGACAATGAGCAGTTCTTC. Translation gives CASSTRTSRDNEQFF.

The chain couples TRBV7-9 to TRBJ2-5, with D perhaps TRBD2 (7 bases). Trimming removed 6 bases at V and 5 bases at J, with 16 bases between. CDR1 SEHNR and CDR2 FQNEAQ come from the germline V gene (reference sequence). This CDR3 spans 14 amino acids. CDR3 region: CASRRGGLRETQYF. The DNA for the CDR3 is TGTGCCAGCAGGCGAGGGGGACTAAGGGAGACCCAGTACTTC.